This entry lists 15 T cell receptor beta chains sequenced from one sample in a study of T cell responses to AZD1222 COVID-19 vaccine (dated by TCRdb to about 2021). The time point tag for this specimen amounts to: about 28 days (+/-7) after the second vaccine dose. Library generation was performed with the immunoSEQ multiplex PCR assay. Entries here come from immuneACCESS through TCRdb and include only in-frame sequences with V and J called. Some clones fail to appear in such tables; in the studies checked, an unresolved V gene covers under half of the shortfall, and the cause of the remainder is unknown. For this sample there are about 77,000 clones; 92% appear just once. The ten largest clones add up to roughly 4.8% of the sample. Sequences were derived from peripheral blood, sampled 28 days after the second AZD1222 dose. The receptors here all came from an adult who received the AZD1222 COVID-19 vaccine.

CDR3 bases: TGTGCCACCGCAACTCGATCAGGGGAGGGAAACACCGGGGAGCTGTTTTTT. This translates into CATATRSGEGNTGELFF. The V call is TRBV24-1, the J call TRBJ2-2, with a tentative D call TRBD2 (7 bases). The CDR3 contains 17 residues. The germline gives CDR1 KGHDR, CDR2 SFDVKD. Trimming cost V 9 bases and J 2 bases, with 21 bases left between them.

This chain connects TRBV30 to TRBJ2-2; D perhaps matches TRBD1 (5 bases). CDR3 length: 17 amino acids. Per the germline V gene, CDR1 is GTSNPN and CDR2 is SVGIG (reference sequence). V lost 2 bases and J lost 6, with 22 bases in between. CDR3 sequence reads: CAWSPQAGELRAGELFF. In DNA form, the CDR3 reads TGTGCCTGGAGTCCACAGGCCGGTGAACTCCGGGCCGGGGAGCTGTTTTTT.

V gene TRBV19 combines with J gene TRBJ1-4, with D perhaps matching TRBD1 (6 bases). V shed 3 bases and J shed 8 bases, with 13 bases lying between them. Germline loops: CDR1 LNHDA, CDR2 SQIVND (reference sequence). There are 14 residues in the CDR3. For the CDR3, the DNA is TGTGCCAGTAGTATGGGGCAGGGGAACGAAAAACTGTTTTTT. Protein sequence: CASSMGQGNEKLFF.

The V and J genes are TRBV5-5 and TRBJ2-3, with 12 bases aligning to TRBD1. From germline, CDR1 is SGHKS and CDR2 YYEKEE (reference sequence). The length of the CDR3 is 18 residues. J gave up 3 bases and V 0 bases, and 8 bases lay outside the gene matches. This CDR3 reads CASSLVGTGGVGTDTQYF. Here the CDR3 DNA reads TGTGCCAGCAGCTTGGTGGGGACAGGGGGCGTCGGGACAGATACGCAGTATTTT.

The CDR3 DNA is TGTGCCAGCTCACCAGGAGCCGAAAAACTGTTTTTT. Its protein is CASSPGAEKLFF. V usage is TRBV18 and J usage is TRBJ1-4, with no clear D. Germline CDR1 reads KGHSH; CDR2 reads LQKENI. This CDR3 has 12 residues. Trimming removed 2 bases from V and 8 bases from J, with 6 bases in between.

The chain combines TRBV27 with TRBJ2-7; perhaps TRBD2 as D (6 bases). This CDR3 is built from 17 residues. Germline CDR1 is MNHEY and CDR2 is SMNVEV (reference sequence). Trimming left V 5 bases short and J 2 bases short, with 22 bases between. The CDR3 coding sequence is TGTGCCAGCAGTCAGGAGCTATCACTAGCAGGAGCCTACGAGCAGTACTTC. This translates into CASSQELSLAGAYEQYF.

The CDR3: CASSLAGELNTDTQYF. The CDR3 DNA follows: TGTGCCAGCAGCTTAGCAGGTGAACTAAACACAGATACGCAGTATTTT. V gene TRBV7-6 combines with J gene TRBJ2-3; no firm D call. V lost 0 bases to trimming and J lost 2 bases, with 12 bases between them. The CDR3 has 16 amino acids. The germline V gene has CDR1 SGHVS and CDR2 FNYEAQ. The variable domain in full, completed from reference TRBV7-6 and TRBJ2-3, reads GAGVSQSPRYKVTKRGQDVALRCDPISGHVSLYWYRQALGQGPEFLTYFNYEAQQDKSGLPNDRFSAERPEGSISTLTIQRTEQRDSAMYRCASSLAGELNTDTQYFGPGTRLTVL.

This chain uses TRBV7-2 with TRBJ2-6; D gene unclear. The V and J ends lost 9 bases and 1 base respectively, with 16 bases between them. The V gene's germline CDR1 is SGHTA and CDR2 FQGNSA. The CDR3 is made up of 16 amino acids. The CDR3 spells CARHPAERSGANVLTF. The CDR3 coding sequence is TGTGCCAGACACCCCGCCGAGCGATCTGGGGCCAACGTCCTGACTTTC.

This sequence joins TRBV25-1 and TRBJ2-7; D remains ambiguous. V was cut by 4 bases and J by 6 bases, with 7 bases left in between. CDR3 length: 11 amino acids. Germline V gene data show CDR1 as MGHDK and CDR2 as SYGVNS. The chain's CDR3 is CASSVTTEQYF. In DNA form, the CDR3 reads TGTGCCAGCAGTGTGACAACCGAGCAGTACTTC.

The chain combines TRBV7-2 with TRBJ1-5; 9 nucleotides match TRBD1. The CDR3 runs 15 residues. J was trimmed by 7 bases and V by 1 base; bases with no gene match: 5. Germline CDR1 reads SGHTA; CDR2 reads FQGNSA. CDR3 residues: CASSLVRDREQPQHF. The CDR3 DNA sequence: TGTGCCAGCAGCTTAGTTAGGGACAGGGAGCAGCCCCAGCATTTT.

The chain couples TRBV5-6 to TRBJ1-2, with a tentative D call TRBD1 (6 bases). Germline V gives CDR1 SGHDT, CDR2 YYEEEE. This CDR3 contains 13 residues. V lost 6 bases, J lost 4 bases, and 13 bases lay in between. DNA of the CDR3: TGTGCCAGCAACCAGGACAGATTCTATGGCTACACCTTC. This gives the protein CASNQDRFYGYTF.

This clone was seen a single time. The gene calls are TRBV3-1 (or the pseudogene TRBV3-2) and TRBJ2-7, with TRBD1 as a possible D gene (6 bases). The CDR3 totals 17 residues. From germline, CDR1 is LGHDT and CDR2 YNNKEL (reference sequence). Deletions cut 2 bases from V and 1 base from J, with 18 bases between. Written as DNA, the CDR3 is TGTGCCAGCAGCCAAAAGGTCGGACAGAGACTATCCTACGAGCAGTACTTC. Translation: CASSQKVGQRLSYEQYF.

The CDR3, as DNA: TGTGCCAGCAGGGGAATATGGGGGCCAGGACAGCCCCAGCATTTT. Protein product: CASRGIWGPGQPQHF. The chain uses TRBV6-5 and TRBJ1-5, with D possibly matching TRBD1 (6 bases). Germline V gene lookup returns CDR1 MNHEY and CDR2 SVGAGI. This CDR3 comprises 15 residues. V lost 6 bases and J lost 7, with 19 bases in between.

The genes are TRBV7-2 and TRBJ2-7; 7 nucleotides align to TRBD2. The CDR3 is made up of 14 amino acids. CDR1 is SGHTA, CDR2 FQGNSA, per germline. V shed 4 bases, J shed 2 bases, and the junction held 5 bases outside the gene matches. The CDR3 is CASSYKAGPYEQYF. The CDR3 DNA follows: TGTGCCAGCAGCTACAAAGCGGGGCCCTACGAGCAGTACTTC. The complete variable domain, with remaining parts taken from reference TRBV7-2 and TRBJ2-7, reads GAGVSQSPSNKVTEKGKDVELRCDPISGHTALYWYRQSLGQGLEFLIYFQGNSAPDKSGLPSDRFSAERTGGSVSTLTIQRTQQEDSAVYLCASSYKAGPYEQYFGPGTRLTVT.

The V gene is TRBV11-3, the J gene TRBJ2-2, with D hard to call. The length of the CDR3 is 16 residues. Trimming pared 1 base from V and 0 bases from J, leaving 9 bases between. CDR1 and CDR2 from the germline V gene are SGHNT and YENEEA. The CDR3 nucleotides read TGTGCCAGCAGCTTAGTAATCTTGCCGAACACCGGGGAGCTGTTTTTT. Its translation is CASSLVILPNTGELFF.